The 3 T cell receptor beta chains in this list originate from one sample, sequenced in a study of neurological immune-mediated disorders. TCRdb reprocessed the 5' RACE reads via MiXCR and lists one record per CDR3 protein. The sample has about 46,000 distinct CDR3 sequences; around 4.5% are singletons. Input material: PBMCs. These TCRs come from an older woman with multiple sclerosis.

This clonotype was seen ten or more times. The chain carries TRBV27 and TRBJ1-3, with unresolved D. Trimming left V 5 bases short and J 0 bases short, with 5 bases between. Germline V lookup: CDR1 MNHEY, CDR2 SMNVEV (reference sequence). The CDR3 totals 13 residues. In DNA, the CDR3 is TGTGCCAGCAGTACAGTCTCTGGAAACACCATATATTTT. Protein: CASSTVSGNTIYF.

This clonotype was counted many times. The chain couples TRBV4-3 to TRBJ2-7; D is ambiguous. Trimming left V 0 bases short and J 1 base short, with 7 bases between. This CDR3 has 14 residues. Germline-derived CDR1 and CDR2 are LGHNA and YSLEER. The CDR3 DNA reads TGCGCCAGCAGCCAAGATCGGCAGTCCTACGAGCAGTACTTC. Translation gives CASSQDRQSYEQYF.

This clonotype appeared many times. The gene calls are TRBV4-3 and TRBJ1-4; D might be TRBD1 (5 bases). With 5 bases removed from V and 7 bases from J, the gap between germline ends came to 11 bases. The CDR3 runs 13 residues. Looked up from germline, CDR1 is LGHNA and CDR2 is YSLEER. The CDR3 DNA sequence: TGCGCCAGCAGCGGACAAGGCCGTGAAAAACTGTTTTTT. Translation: CASSGQGREKLFF.